This T cell receptor beta chain was found in a study of cytomegalovirus exposure and HLA in healthy donors. Study details: The 110 or so validation repertoires were produced on the same platform as the 670 or so repertoires of the first cohort. This was reported in a later analysis.

This clone was observed once. No antigen is known for it. The CDR3 extends over 12 amino acids. CDR1 SNHLY and CDR2 FYNNEI come from the germline V gene. V was shortened by 5 bases and J by 8 bases, with 13 bases between the two germline ends. Here immunoSEQ multiplex PCR was the method, and the copy in TCRdb shows in-frame clones only, minus some. The sample consists of about 160,000 clones, around 92% of them appearing once. Study-level results: The study designated some 180 TCR beta chains cytomegalovirus-associated. In the roughly 120 validation repertoires, approximately 94% of cluster scores exceeded 0, per a later analysis. Most TCR sequences were rare, but some public TCRs occurred in many donors.

This rearrangement joins TRBV2 to TRBJ2-7; tentatively, D is TRBD1 (6 bases). Sequenced sample: PBMCs. The TCR comes from a woman aged 18-29 years in good health and CMV-seropositive. The CDR3 nucleotides read TGTGCCAGCAGTCCTACAGGGTTTAAGCAGTACTTC. Translating gives CASSPTGFKQYF.